These T cell receptor beta chains were read from a single sample in a study of early T cells in non-severe SARS-CoV-2 infection. One entry per CDR3 protein results from TCRdb running MiXCR on the 5' RACE reads. The data show roughly 81,000 distinct CDR3 sequences, over 10% seen once. The specimen sequenced was whole blood. Receptors were obtained from an adult who was a healthcare worker with PCR-confirmed SARS-CoV-2 infection or an uninfected control (not recorded which). Each CDR3 is given with its conserved first and last residue. D genes are given only for firm matches. A clone size is listed for some rows: how often the clone was seen (once, few, many), or a class if it is expanded.

D gene	J gene	V gene	clone size	CDR3 DNA	CDR3 protein
TRBD1	TRBJ1-2	TRBV28	few	TGTGCCAGCAGCCAGGGGGCGGATGGCTACACCTTC	CASSQGADGYTF
.	TRBJ1-1	TRBV29-1	many	TGCAGCGTCGCCGACGGAAGGAACACTGAAGCTTTCTTT	CSVADGRNTEAFF
TRBD2	TRBJ2-1	TRBV9	.	TGTGCCAGCAGCGTAGCGGGAGGGATGGATGAGCAGTTCTTC	CASSVAGGMDEQFF
TRBD1	TRBJ1-6	TRBV6-5	many	TGTGCCAGCAGTTCCCGGACAGGGGTTGCTAATTCACCCCTCCACTTT	CASSSRTGVANSPLHF
TRBD2	TRBJ2-1	TRBV29-1	many	TGCAGCGTTGAAGGTGTAGCGAGCGGGGGGGCCGGGTCCTACAATGAGCAGTTCTTC	CSVEGVASGGAGSYNEQFF
.	TRBJ2-7	TRBV25-1	.	TGTGCCAGCAGTGCGAGATCGGGAACGCACTCCTACGAGCAGTACTTC	CASSARSGTHSYEQYF
.	TRBJ2-1	TRBV5-1	many	TGCGCCAGCAGCGAGGACAGCCAGCAGTTCTTC	CASSEDSQQFF
.	TRBJ1-1	TRBV19	many	TGTGCCAGTTCCAGGTTTTGGAATGAAGCTTTCTTT	CASSRFWNEAFF
.	TRBJ1-4	TRBV6-2/TRBV6-3	many	TGTGCCAGCAGTTACGAGGATGAAAAACTGTTTTTT	CASSYEDEKLFF
.	TRBJ2-2	TRBV7-6	few	TGTGCCAGCAGCTCCCGGGTCCCTCGGTCCTGGAACACCGGGGAGCTGTTTTTT	CASSSRVPRSWNTGELFF
TRBD1	TRBJ2-7	TRBV20-1	few	TGCAGTGCTAGGCCCGTAATGAGGGACAGAAGTTCCTACGAGCAGTACTTC	CSARPVMRDRSSYEQYF
.	TRBJ2-3	TRBV24-1	many	TGTGCCACCAGTGATTTTGTCACGCCGGGAAGGCAGGGCACAGATACGCAGTATTTT	CATSDFVTPGRQGTDTQYF
TRBD2	TRBJ2-3	TRBV11-2	.	TGTGCCAGCAGCTTAGGGAGCGGGAGTGTCGGTGGAGATACGCAGTATTTT	CASSLGSGSVGGDTQYF
TRBD1	TRBJ2-1	TRBV5-5	many	TGTGCCAGCCATAGAGTGGGGACAGGGGGATACAATGAGCAGTTCTTC	CASHRVGTGGYNEQFF
TRBD1	TRBJ1-5	TRBV25-1	many	TGTGCCAGCAGTAACGAACAGGGGAACAATCAGCCCCAGCATTTT	CASSNEQGNNQPQHF
.	TRBJ2-7	TRBV7-8	.	TGTGCCAGCAGCTCGCTTCCGGGACAATTCTACGAGCAGTACTTC	CASSSLPGQFYEQYF
.	TRBJ1-5	TRBV5-6	few	TGTGCCAGCAGCCGGGGGACGGTAGGGCCTCAGCCCCAGCATTTT	CASSRGTVGPQPQHF
.	TRBJ2-5	TRBV9	many	TGTGCCAGCAGCGTAGTCGGAGAGACCCAGTACTTC	CASSVVGETQYF
TRBD2	TRBJ2-1	TRBV5-1	few	TGCGCCAGCAGCGCCACCGGGACTACCTCCTACAATGAGCAGTTCTTC	CASSATGTTSYNEQFF
TRBD1	TRBJ2-7	TRBV12-3/TRBV12-4	.	TGTGCCAGCAGGGTAACAGGGGCCGGAGCCTACGAGCAGTACTTC	CASRVTGAGAYEQYF
.	TRBJ2-7	TRBV6-5	.	TGTGCCAGCAGTTATTTCGTCGAAGCCTCCTACGAGCAGTACTTC	CASSYFVEASYEQYF
TRBD2	TRBJ2-4	TRBV20-1	many	TGCAGTGCTAGAGACGTGGCTAGCGGGAGCAACATTCAGTACTTC	CSARDVASGSNIQYF
TRBD2	TRBJ2-5	TRBV9	.	TGTGCCAGCAGCGTAGGAGCGGGAGGCGGGGAGACCCAGTACTTC	CASSVGAGGGETQYF
.	TRBJ1-1	TRBV5-1	.	TGCGCCAGCAGCCGTCGAGGGGAGAGCACTGAAGCTTTCTTT	CASSRRGESTEAFF
.	TRBJ2-7	TRBV28	.	TGTGCCAGCGGATTTTCAGGGTCCTACGAGCAGTACTTC	CASGFSGSYEQYF
TRBD2	TRBJ2-3	TRBV7-9	.	TGTGCCAGCAGCTTGACTAGCCGCACAGATACGCAGTATTTT	CASSLTSRTDTQYF
TRBD2	TRBJ2-7	TRBV3-1	many	TGTGCCAGCAGCCCGGGACTAGCGGGAGTCTACGAGCAGTACTTC	CASSPGLAGVYEQYF
TRBD1	TRBJ2-1	TRBV7-3	.	TGTGCCAGCAGCTTAGGGACAGGGACCTACAATGAGCAGTTCTTC	CASSLGTGTYNEQFF
TRBD1	TRBJ1-6	TRBV12-3/TRBV12-4	many	TGTGCCAGCAGTTTTGGGGACAGGGGGTCAGGCTCACCCCTCCACTTT	CASSFGDRGSGSPLHF
.	TRBJ2-7	TRBV30	.	TGTGCCTGGAGTGGTGGGATGGGGGCTAACTACGAGCAGTACTTC	CAWSGGMGANYEQYF
.	TRBJ2-7	TRBV5-4	few	TGTGCCAGCTCCTGGACAGGAGGAGGGTACGAGCAGTACTTC	CASSWTGGGYEQYF
.	TRBJ1-2	TRBV7-9	many	TGTGCCAGCAGCTTATCGACGGAAAACTATGGCTACACCTTC	CASSLSTENYGYTF